This T cell receptor beta chain appears in the sequencing data of a study of patients and donors after allogeneic stem cell transplantation. This clonotype appeared many times. TCRdb re-derived calls from the RT-PCR reads in MiXCR, one entry per CDR3 protein. The table has hundreds of thousands of distinct CDR3 sequences, under 20% seen once; the top ten hold 7% to 7.5%. Trimming pared 3 bases from V and 0 bases from J, leaving 14 bases between. This CDR3 spans 16 amino acids. The germline V gene has CDR1 SGHKS and CDR2 YYEKEE (reference sequence). Sequencing used blood, either unsorted or a sorted T cell fraction (not recorded which). This TCR was sampled from a human donor who was either an allogeneic HSCT recipient or a stem cell or donor lymphocyte infusion donor (not recorded which). It is not recorded whose cells these are; they may come from a transplant donor. The chain is built from TRBV5-5 and TRBJ2-3; tentative D call: TRBD2 (6 bases). The CDR3 DNA is TGTGCCAGCAGCTGGACCGGGACTGCTAGCACAGATACGCAGTATTTT. Protein sequence: CASSWTGTASTDTQYF.